These 28 T cell receptor beta chains were sequenced from one sample in a study of technical replicates of blood from a few donors. This table comes from immunoSEQ multiplex PCR, and its TCRdb copy is limited to in-frame clones, with some not included. The profile covers tens of thousands of clones, with 95% to 98% appearing a single time and 0.2% to 0.3% taken by the ten largest. Input material: T cells isolated from PBMCs. The receptors here all came from a human donor in good health.

The chain is built from TRBV4-2 and TRBJ2-7; TRBD2 matches 14 bases. Germline CDR1 reads LGHNA; CDR2 reads YNFKEQ. V gave up 3 bases and J gave up 2 bases; unmatched junction bases: 3. This CDR3 region has 16 residues. CDR3 DNA sequence: TGTGCCAGCAGCCAGGGACTAGCGGGAGTCACCTACGAGCAGTACTTC. It encodes CASSQGLAGVTYEQYF.

The chain couples TRBV29-1 to TRBJ2-3; TRBD2 might be the D (5 bases). The ends were cut back, 3 bases at V and 5 bases at J, with 6 bases in the middle. The CDR3 has 11 residues. Germline lookup yields CDR1 SQVTM and CDR2 ANQGSEA. The CDR3 coding sequence is TGCAGCGTTGATCGGGGAGATACGCAGTATTTT. Translating it yields CSVDRGDTQYF.

This chain's CDR3 is CASSLTENGYTF. The CDR3 DNA reads as TGTGCCAGCAGCTTGACAGAAAATGGCTACACCTTC. V gene TRBV7-9 combines with J gene TRBJ1-2, with D maybe TRBD1 (5 bases). V was trimmed by 3 bases and J by 6 bases, leaving 8 bases between them. The CDR3 loop spans 12 amino acids. Germline assignment: CDR1 SEHNR and CDR2 FQNEAQ (reference sequence).

This clone was detected once. The chain couples TRBV15 to TRBJ1-5; D is perhaps TRBD1 (6 bases). The CDR3 is 14 amino acids. Per the germline V gene, CDR1 is LNHNV and CDR2 is YYDKDF (reference sequence). Trimming left V 5 bases short and J 4 bases short, with 12 bases between. CDR3 DNA sequence: TGTGCCACCAGCTCCTGGGACATGAATCAGCCCCAGCATTTT. Residues: CATSSWDMNQPQHF.

In its sample, this clone was seen once. The J gene is TRBJ1-2, the V gene TRBV5-4; 7 bases fit TRBD1. Germline V gene lookup returns CDR1 SGHNT and CDR2 YYREEE (reference sequence). The junction had 3 bases not matched to a gene; V was cut back by 5 bases and J by 2 bases. There are 13 residues in the CDR3. The CDR3 nucleotides are TGTGCCAGCAGGACAGGGAACAACTATGGCTACACCTTC. Protein product: CASRTGNNYGYTF.

The CDR3 region is CASSGNGQGFNYGYTF. For the CDR3, the DNA is TGTGCCAGCAGTGGGAATGGACAGGGCTTTAACTATGGCTACACCTTC. V gene TRBV25-1 combines with J gene TRBJ1-2; 8 positions agree with TRBD1. Germline CDR1 is MGHDK and CDR2 is SYGVNS. There are 16 residues in the CDR3. The V gene end was trimmed by 4 bases and the J gene end by 1 base; junction bases not matched to a gene: 8.

This clone has a handful of counts. The rearrangement joins TRBV11-3 to TRBJ2-2, with D possibly being TRBD2 (6 bases). The ends were cut back, 3 bases at V and 3 bases at J, with 14 bases in the middle. Germline V gives CDR1 SGHNT, CDR2 YENEEA. CDR3 length equals 16 residues. The CDR3 is CASSLGLWGDTGELFF. The CDR3 DNA follows: TGTGCCAGCAGCTTGGGGCTCTGGGGGGACACCGGGGAGCTGTTTTTT.

The chain combines TRBV7-3 with TRBJ2-1, with 14 bases fitting TRBD2. This CDR3 has 17 amino acids. Losses at the gene ends were 5 bases for V and 4 bases for J; bases not matched to a gene: 7. Germline loops: CDR1 SGHTA, CDR2 FQGTGA. As DNA, the CDR3 is TGTGCCAGCAGCCGGAGACTAGCGGGAGGGCCATACAATGAGCAGTTCTTC. It encodes CASSRRLAGGPYNEQFF.

This chain uses TRBV9 with TRBJ1-4; D possibly corresponds to TRBD1 (6 bases). Germline values: CDR1 SGDLS, CDR2 YYNGEE. CDR3 length: 15 amino acids. Trimming shortened V by 1 base and J by 7 bases, and 14 bases separated the two germline ends. CDR3 bases: TGTGCCAGCAGCGTACTGGGGGGGGCGGTTGAAAAACTGTTTTTT. Its translation is CASSVLGGAVEKLFF.

J is TRBJ2-3 and V is TRBV30; 8 positions agree with TRBD2. The CDR3 spans 17 residues. Germline values: CDR1 GTSNPN, CDR2 SVGIG (reference sequence). J gave up 2 bases and V 1 base, and 11 bases lay outside the gene matches. CDR3 DNA: TGTGCCTGGAGTGAATCCTTATGGCGGGAGGACACAGATACGCAGTATTTT. This gives the protein CAWSESLWREDTDTQYF.

J is TRBJ2-7 and V is TRBV29-1; TRBD2 aligns across 7 bases. This CDR3 comprises 13 residues. V was pared by 6 bases and J by 3 bases, with 8 bases of the junction left unmatched. Germline lookup yields CDR1 SQVTM and CDR2 ANQGSEA. The CDR3 nucleotides read TGCAGCGTGGCCGGGACTATGAACTACGAGCAGTACTTC. Translation gives CSVAGTMNYEQYF.

The chain joins TRBV23-1 to TRBJ2-5; D may be TRBD1 (5 bases). TRBV23-1 falls under the ORF class, with uncertain function. V lost 0 bases and J lost 5, with 7 bases in between. This CDR3 is 13 amino acids long. The CDR3 coding sequence is TGCGCCAGCAGTCAATCGAACAGGGAGACCCAGTACTTC. It codes for CASSQSNRETQYF.

V usage is TRBV29-1 and J usage is TRBJ2-7; weak D call: TRBD2 (6 bases). Germline CDR1 SQVTM, CDR2 ANQGSEA. Trimming removed 6 bases at V and 3 bases at J, with 21 bases between. The CDR3 is made up of 15 amino acids. The CDR3 nucleotides are TGCAGCGTCCTCTGGGTGGGGGGAGCCGTCTACGAGCAGTACTTC. Translation gives CSVLWVGGAVYEQYF.

The genes are TRBV6-6 and TRBJ2-2, with 10 bases matching TRBD1. The junction had 6 bases not matched to a gene; V was cut back by 6 bases and J by 5 bases. In germline, CDR1 is MNHNY, CDR2 SVGAGI (reference sequence). This CDR3 is built from 15 residues. In nucleotides, the CDR3 is TGTGCCAGCAGCACTGGACAGGGGGGAACCGGGGAGCTGTTTTTT. Translated: CASSTGQGGTGELFF.

The CDR3, as DNA: TGTGCCAGCGTACGGCAGGGGCATGCGGAAAAACTGTTTTTT. It yields the protein CASVRQGHAEKLFF. The rearrangement joins TRBV7-9 to TRBJ1-4; perhaps TRBD1 as D (6 bases). This CDR3 is built from 14 residues. Germline V lookup: CDR1 SEHNR, CDR2 FQNEAQ (reference sequence). Between the trimmed V and J ends, which lost 8 bases and 8 bases, there was a span of 18 bases.

For the CDR3, the DNA is TGCGCCAGCAGCCCGGACAGGGATAACACTGAAGCTTTCTTT. Its protein is CASSPDRDNTEAFF. J is TRBJ1-1 and V is TRBV5-1; TRBD1 aligns across 8 bases. The ends lost 4 bases at V and 2 bases at J; junction bases unmatched: 4. Germline assignment: CDR1 SGHRS and CDR2 YFSETQ. There are 14 residues in the CDR3.

This rearrangement joins TRBV30 to TRBJ1-2; 8 bases fit TRBD1. V was pared by 2 bases and J by 4 bases, with 6 bases of the junction left unmatched. The CDR3 sequence is 14 residues long. Germline values: CDR1 GTSNPN, CDR2 SVGIG (reference sequence). CDR3 region: CAWSRTGSVYGYTF. CDR3 bases: TGTGCCTGGAGTAGGACAGGGAGTGTCTATGGCTACACCTTC.

This clone appeared once. CDR3 in DNA: TGTGCCAGCAGTCCACTAGCCACAGGAAAATTCTACGAGCAGTACTTC. It encodes CASSPLATGKFYEQYF. The V call is TRBV27, the J call TRBJ2-7; TRBD2 might be the D (6 bases). Germline V gene sequence: CDR1 MNHEY, CDR2 SMNVEV (reference sequence). V was trimmed by 5 bases and J by 3 bases, leaving 20 bases between them. The CDR3 runs 16 residues.

The chain employs TRBV27 and TRBJ2-1; 8 nucleotides match TRBD1. This CDR3 region has 13 residues. Germline V gene data show CDR1 as MNHEY and CDR2 as SMNVEV (reference sequence). J gave up 10 bases and V 7 bases, and 9 bases lay outside the gene matches. CDR3 in amino acids: CASTEPGGWEQFF. DNA of the CDR3: TGTGCCAGCACCGAGCCAGGGGGCTGGGAGCAGTTCTTC.

This clone was seen a single time. This chain uses TRBV5-6 with TRBJ2-5; 9 bases match TRBD1. Per the germline V gene, CDR1 is SGHDT and CDR2 is YYEEEE. Unmatched junction bases numbered 11, after V lost 6 bases and J lost 5 bases. The CDR3 has 15 residues. CDR3 residues: CASTLGGTGLETQYF. The CDR3 DNA follows: TGTGCCAGCACCCTCGGAGGGACAGGGTTGGAGACCCAGTACTTC.

V gene TRBV5-8 combines with J gene TRBJ1-4; the match to TRBD1 covers 10 bases. CDR1 and CDR2 (germline): SGHTS, YDEGEE. V trimming: 0 bases; J trimming: 8 bases; junction bases outside the gene matches: 7. The length of the CDR3 is 16 residues. CDR3: CASSLGQGATDEKLFF. Here the CDR3 DNA reads TGTGCCAGCAGCTTGGGACAGGGGGCAACGGACGAAAAACTGTTTTTT.

The CDR3 DNA follows: TGTGCCAGCAGCCCGACGTTCGGGAGGGTACAAGAGACCCAGTACTTC. Protein: CASSPTFGRVQETQYF. V and J are TRBV7-9 and TRBJ2-5; 8 nucleotides line up with TRBD2. The CDR3 spans 16 residues. Germline values: CDR1 SEHNR, CDR2 FQNEAQ (reference sequence). J gave up 2 bases and V 5 bases, and 10 bases lay outside the gene matches.

The rearrangement uses TRBV15 and TRBJ1-5; D not certain. Germline assignment: CDR1 LNHNV and CDR2 YYDKDF (reference sequence). The CDR3 extends over 15 amino acids. V gave up 1 base and J gave up 6 bases, with 13 bases separating them. The CDR3 reads CATSRGGLVSQPQHF. In nucleotides, the CDR3 is TGTGCCACCAGCAGAGGCGGGCTCGTCAGTCAGCCCCAGCATTTT. The complete variable domain, with remaining parts taken from reference TRBV15 and TRBJ1-5, reads DAMVIQNPRYQVTQFGKPVTLSCSQTLNHNVMYWYQQKSSQAPKLLFHYYDKDFNNEADTPDNFQSRRPNTSFCFLDIRSPGLGDTAMYLCATSRGGLVSQPQHFGDGTRLSIL.

The chain joins TRBV30 to TRBJ1-4, with 7 positions matching TRBD1. Germline CDR1 is GTSNPN and CDR2 is SVGIG (reference sequence). The trim removed 4 bases at V and 5 bases at J, leaving 4 bases unmatched. This CDR3 is built from 13 residues. The CDR3 coding sequence is TGTGCCTGGACCGGGACAGTGAATGAAAAACTGTTTTTT. Translated, it gives CAWTGTVNEKLFF.

The chain employs TRBV6-1 and TRBJ2-4; D gene unclear. CDR1 and CDR2 (germline): MNHNS, SASEGT. V shed 3 bases and J shed 7 bases, with 7 bases lying between them. This CDR3 has 12 amino acids. The CDR3 here is CASSEYSNIQYF. In nucleotides, the CDR3 is TGTGCCAGCAGTGAGTACTCGAACATTCAGTACTTC.

The rearrangement uses TRBV9 and TRBJ1-3, with unresolved D. Germline V lookup: CDR1 SGDLS, CDR2 YYNGEE. There are 16 residues in the CDR3. Trimming shortened V by 4 bases and J by 0 bases, and 14 bases separated the two germline ends. This CDR3 reads CASSPLEASSGNTIYF. CDR3 nucleotides: TGTGCCAGCAGCCCTCTAGAGGCGAGCTCTGGAAACACCATATATTTT.

This clone was detected only once. V gene TRBV7-8 combines with J gene TRBJ1-1, with D tentatively TRBD1 (6 bases). CDR3 length: 15 amino acids. V was cut by 5 bases and J by 3 bases, with 16 bases left in between. Germline V gene sequence: CDR1 SGHVS, CDR2 FQNEAQ. DNA of the CDR3: TGTGCCAGCAGCCCCAGGGCAGGGGAGTACACTGAAGCTTTCTTT. Translating it yields CASSPRAGEYTEAFF.

The chain is built from TRBV6-4 and TRBJ2-3; D remains unclear. Germline CDR1 reads MRHNA; CDR2 reads SNTAGT. The CDR3 has 13 amino acids. With 6 bases removed from V and 0 bases from J, the gap between germline ends came to 7 bases. In DNA, the CDR3 is TGTGCCAGCAGCTCGTCCAGCACAGATACGCAGTATTTT. Protein: CASSSSSTDTQYF.